Each of the 8 T cell receptor beta chains below was sequenced from the same sample in a study of breast tumors, draining lymph nodes, adjacent tissues. TCRdb reprocessed the multiplex PCR reads via MiXCR and lists one record per CDR3 protein. The table lists 20,000 to 30,000 distinct CDR3 sequences, about 24% of them singletons. Material: breast tumor tissue. These receptors were taken from a female donor with breast cancer. Some clones in this sample may be carry-over from other donors' samples.

Here the CDR3 reads CASSRTCFQDGDEQFF. In DNA form, the CDR3 reads TGTGCCAGCAGCAGAACTTGCTTCCAGGATGGGGATGAGCAGTTCTTC. The chain is built from TRBV7-3 and TRBJ2-1; the D is unclear. Trimming removed 5 bases at V and 8 bases at J, with 22 bases between. Germline V gene data show CDR1 as SGHTA and CDR2 as FQGTGA. CDR3 length: 16 residues.

There are a few counts of this clonotype. Being one base from a much bigger clone, this may be a read error. The chain employs TRBV6-6 and TRBJ1-2; a weak D match, TRBD1 (6 bases). V was shortened by 4 bases and J by 8 bases, with 17 bases between the two germline ends. This CDR3 is built from 14 residues. Germline values: CDR1 MNHNY, CDR2 SVGAGI (reference sequence). CDR3 protein: CASSSGARVQGYTF. In DNA, the CDR3 is TGTGCCAGCAGTTCGGGGGCGCGGGTGCAGGGCTACACCTTC.

Ten or more counts support this clonotype. V gene TRBV4-2 combines with J gene TRBJ1-2; no clear D gene. V was shortened by 0 bases and J by 2 bases, with 10 bases between the two germline ends. Germline V lookup: CDR1 LGHNA, CDR2 YNFKEQ. The CDR3 is 15 residues long. The CDR3 nucleotides are TGTGCCAGCAGCCAAGACCCCCGGGGAAACTATGGCTACACCTTC. The encoded protein is CASSQDPRGNYGYTF.

At least ten counts were recorded for this clonotype. The V gene is TRBV7-2, the J gene TRBJ2-2; TRBD1 is a possible D gene (5 bases). The CDR3 covers 15 residues. Germline V gene sequence: CDR1 SGHTA, CDR2 FQGNSA. V was clipped by 5 bases and J by 0 bases, with 10 bases between them. CDR3: CASSIQGANTGELFF. The DNA for the CDR3 is TGTGCCAGCAGCATCCAGGGTGCGAACACCGGGGAGCTGTTTTTT. Using reference TRBV7-2 and TRBJ2-2 for the parts outside the CDR3, the full variable domain is GAGVSQSPSNKVTEKGKDVELRCDPISGHTALYWYRQSLGQGLEFLIYFQGNSAPDKSGLPSDRFSAERTGGSVSTLTIQRTQQEDSAVYLCASSIQGANTGELFFGEGSRLTVL.

Ten or more counts support this clonotype. The chain has TRBV10-2 and TRBJ2-7; 7 nucleotides line up with TRBD1. In germline, CDR1 is WSHSY, CDR2 SAAADI. Trimming removed 1 base from V and 2 bases from J; junction bases left unmatched: 8. This CDR3 has 16 amino acids. CDR3 residues: CASSEFMGTEPYEQYF. DNA of the CDR3: TGCGCCAGCAGTGAGTTCATGGGGACAGAGCCCTACGAGCAGTACTTC.

This clonotype was found many times. The chain carries TRBV30 and TRBJ2-3; TRBD1 agrees at 8 bases. Looked up from germline, CDR1 is GTSNPN and CDR2 is SVGIG (reference sequence). The CDR3 extends over 12 amino acids. Unmatched junction bases numbered 4, after V lost 8 bases and J lost 3 bases. CDR3 coding DNA: TGTGCCGGGACAGGTGCAACAGATACGCAGTATTTT. Its protein product is CAGTGATDTQYF. Based on the CDR3 plus reference TRBV30 and TRBJ2-3, the full variable domain is SQTIHQWPATLVQPVGSPLSLECTVEGTSNPNLYWYRQAAGRGLQLLFYSVGIGQISSEVPQNLSASRPQDRQFILSSKKLLLSDSGFYLCAGTGATDTQYFGPGTRLTVL.

With regard to this clonotype: Its ends do not fully match the called genes, so a read error is possible. V usage is TRBV4-2 and J usage is TRBJ2-3; D possibly uses TRBD1 or TRBD2 (5 bases each). Germline V gene lookup returns CDR1 LGHNA and CDR2 YNFKEQ. The CDR3 extends over 14 amino acids. The CDR3 DNA is TGTGTCAGCAGCCGACAGACTAACACGGATACGCAGTATTTT. As protein: CVSSRQTNTDTQYF.

This clonotype appeared many times. The gene calls are TRBV28 and TRBJ2-1; D is undetermined. V was pared by 3 bases and J by 9 bases, with 9 bases between. The CDR3 consists of 12 residues. Germline CDR1 and CDR2: MDHEN and SYDVKM. CDR3 sequence (DNA): TGTGCCAGCAGTTTGAATTGGCGTGAGCAGTTCTTC. As protein: CASSLNWREQFF.